The 20 T cell receptor beta chains reported below all come from one sample, sequenced in a study of CDR3 diversity in severe acne. One entry per CDR3 protein, called by TCRdb with MiXCR from the PCR reads. The sample holds approximately 84,000 distinct CDR3 sequences, 50% to 65% seen once. Source material: blood. The receptors originated from a male donor in good health, without acne.

CDR3 DNA sequence: TGTGCCAGCAGCTTGAACCAGTTGATCGGTGAAGCTTTCTTT. This encodes CASSLNQLIGEAFF. This chain joins TRBV25-1 and TRBJ1-1; D unresolved. CDR1 is MGHDK, CDR2 SYGVNS, per germline. V lost 6 bases, J lost 7 bases, and 18 bases lay in between. This CDR3 has 14 residues.

The chain joins TRBV29-1 to TRBJ2-7; 8 nucleotides align to TRBD2. In germline, CDR1 is SQVTM, CDR2 ANQGSEA. The CDR3 spans 11 residues. The CDR3 here is CTGSGTYEQYF. The CDR3, as DNA: TGCACCGGTAGCGGGACCTACGAGCAGTACTTC.

The chain is built from TRBV20-1 and TRBJ2-5, with unresolved D. The V and J ends lost 0 bases and 5 bases respectively, with 13 bases between them. This CDR3 has 14 residues. Germline V gene data show CDR1 as DFQATT and CDR2 as SNEGSKA (reference sequence). CDR3 region: CSAREVSSYETQYF. In nucleotides, the CDR3 is TGCAGTGCTAGAGAGGTGAGCTCCTACGAGACCCAGTACTTC.

V and J are TRBV6-1 and TRBJ2-7, with 10 bases fitting TRBD1. Per the germline V gene, CDR1 is MNHNS and CDR2 is SASEGT. V trimming: 5 bases; J trimming: 6 bases; junction bases outside the gene matches: 4. The CDR3 totals 13 residues. CDR3 in DNA: TGTGCCAGCAGTAGGACAGGGGGAGGCGAGCAGTACTTC. Amino acid sequence: CASSRTGGGEQYF.

The chain joins TRBV5-4 to TRBJ1-5; D call uncertain. Germline CDR1 SGHNT, CDR2 YYREEE (reference sequence). This CDR3 contains 12 residues. V lost 0 bases, J lost 9 bases, and 7 bases lay in between. The CDR3 loop reads CASSLARVPQHF. As DNA, the CDR3 is TGTGCCAGCAGCTTGGCGAGGGTGCCCCAGCATTTT.

The rearrangement uses TRBV7-3 and TRBJ2-7, with unresolved D. Per germline, CDR1 SGHTA and CDR2 FQGTGA. There are 14 residues in the CDR3. V shed 5 bases and J shed 0 bases, with 11 bases lying between them. Written as DNA, the CDR3 is TGTGCCAGCAGCGTCACAGAGAGCTCCTACGAGCAGTACTTC. It yields the protein CASSVTESSYEQYF. Drawing the rest from reference TRBV7-3 and TRBJ2-7, the complete variable domain is GAGVSQTPSNKVTEKGKYVELRCDPISGHTALYWYRQSLGQGPEFLIYFQGTGAADDSGLPNDRFFAVRPEGSVSTLKIQRTERGDSAVYLCASSVTESSYEQYFGPGTRLTVT.

As concerns this clonotype: At one end the junction does not follow the germline gene, possibly because of a read error. The chain combines TRBV5-4 with TRBJ1-5; unclear D gene. Per germline, CDR1 SGHNT and CDR2 YYREEE (reference sequence). The CDR3 has 15 amino acids. This chain's CDR3 is CTSGPVSSGNRPQHF. The CDR3 coding sequence is TGTACCAGCGGCCCAGTGTCGTCCGGGAATCGGCCCCAGCATTTT.

The chain combines TRBV5-1 with TRBJ2-1; a possible D gene is TRBD2 (7 bases). Trimming shortened V by 0 bases and J by 8 bases, and 12 bases separated the two germline ends. CDR1 SGHRS and CDR2 YFSETQ come from the germline V gene. This CDR3 region has 14 residues. In DNA form, the CDR3 reads TGCGCCAGCAGCTTGGGGGGGGGCGGGGATGAGCAGTTCTTC. Amino acid sequence: CASSLGGGGDEQFF.

By share of the sample, this clonotype is medium-sized (0.01 to 0.1%). The chain couples TRBV24-1 to TRBJ2-3; no clear D gene. The V gene lost 1 base and the J gene lost 0 bases, with 4 bases spanning the gap. The CDR3 length is 14 residues. Germline loops: CDR1 KGHDR, CDR2 SFDVKD. The CDR3 DNA reads as TGTGCCACCAGTGATTTTTCAAGCACAGATACGCAGTATTTT. Translation gives CATSDFSSTDTQYF.

The rearrangement joins TRBV7-3 to TRBJ2-5; maybe TRBD1 (6 bases). V was pared by 2 bases and J by 5 bases, with 12 bases between. This CDR3 has 14 residues. From germline, CDR1 is SGHTA and CDR2 FQGTGA. For the CDR3, the DNA is TGTGCCAGCAGCTTATGGGCAGGGGAGGAGACCCAGTACTTC. As protein: CASSLWAGEETQYF. The complete variable domain, with remaining parts taken from reference TRBV7-3 and TRBJ2-5, reads GAGVSQTPSNKVTEKGKYVELRCDPISGHTALYWYRQSLGQGPEFLIYFQGTGAADDSGLPNDRFFAVRPEGSVSTLKIQRTERGDSAVYLCASSLWAGEETQYFGPGTRLLVL.

This clonotype was counted at least ten times. The chain recombines TRBV6-1 with TRBJ2-3; tentative D call: TRBD2 (5 bases). The V gene's germline CDR1 is MNHNS and CDR2 SASEGT. This CDR3 contains 15 residues. V lost 3 bases, J lost 0 bases, and 10 bases lay in between. The CDR3 DNA reads as TGTGCCAGCAGTGATCGCGGGCTGAGCACAGATACGCAGTATTTT. It is translated as CASSDRGLSTDTQYF.

Turning to this clonotype: Given the absence of the conserved phenylalanine or tryptophan at the CDR3 end, a read error is likely. The rearrangement links TRBV19 to TRBJ1-1, with TRBD1 matching over 11 bases. CDR1 is LNHDA and CDR2 is SQIVND in the germline V gene (reference sequence). The CDR3 consists of 15 residues. The CDR3 DNA follows: TGTACCAGTGGTATGTGGGGGACAGGGGGATCTGAAGCTTTCTCT. Translated: CTSGMWGTGGSEAFS.

V usage is TRBV29-1 and J usage is TRBJ2-7; TRBD2 agrees at 7 bases. The V gene's germline CDR1 is SQVTM and CDR2 ANQGSEA. J was trimmed by 3 bases and V by 6 bases; bases with no gene match: 5. The CDR3 has 12 amino acids. This CDR3 is CSVLWGGYEQYF. Here the CDR3 DNA reads TGCAGCGTCCTCTGGGGGGGCTACGAGCAGTACTTC.

The CDR3 region is CASSIGEGGGYTF. CDR3 nucleotides: TGTGCCAGTAGTATAGGGGAAGGGGGCGGCTACACCTTC. The rearrangement joins TRBV25-1 to TRBJ1-2; 7 bases line up with TRBD1. Germline assignment: CDR1 MGHDK and CDR2 SYGVNS. The CDR3 consists of 13 residues. With V trimmed by 9 bases and J by 8 bases, 12 bases remained unmatched.

The genes are TRBV5-1 and TRBJ2-2; D is ambiguous. Trimming stripped 0 bases from V and 7 bases from J, with 10 bases between. The CDR3 extends over 14 amino acids. From germline, CDR1 is SGHRS and CDR2 YFSETQ. CDR3 region: CASSLGTTGGELFF. Written as DNA, the CDR3 is TGCGCCAGCAGCTTGGGGACCACCGGCGGGGAGCTGTTTTTT.

This clonotype was recorded a few times. V gene TRBV12-3 or TRBV12-4 combines with J gene TRBJ2-2; D unclear. The V end was cut by 6 bases, the J end by 5 bases, with 13 bases between. The length of the CDR3 is 14 residues. CDR3 amino acids: CASRIGAGTGELFF. The DNA for the CDR3 is TGTGCCAGCAGGATCGGAGCAGGAACCGGGGAGCTGTTTTTT.

This clonotype was observed a handful of times. The genes are TRBV6-5 and TRBJ2-7; 9 bases fit TRBD1. The CDR3 contains 16 residues. The V and J ends lost 2 bases and 2 bases, in that order; junction bases with no gene match: 7. CDR1 MNHEY and CDR2 SVGAGI come from the germline V gene. The CDR3, as DNA: TGTGCCAGCAGTTACCCGGGACAGGGAGGACCCTACGAGCAGTACTTC. It codes for CASSYPGQGGPYEQYF.

This clonotype came up a few times. The V and J genes are TRBV7-2 and TRBJ1-4, with D possibly TRBD1 on 6 matching bases. The V and J ends lost 1 base and 5 bases respectively, with 8 bases between them. This CDR3 comprises 14 residues. The V gene's germline CDR1 is SGHTA and CDR2 FQGNSA. The CDR3 region has the DNA TGTGCCAGCAGCTTAGACAGGGCCAATGAAAAACTGTTTTTT. Protein sequence: CASSLDRANEKLFF.

The chain carries TRBV2 and TRBJ1-1; 8 bases are shared with TRBD1. The length of the CDR3 is 16 residues. The V and J ends lost 7 bases and 7 bases, in that order; junction bases with no gene match: 17. Per the germline V gene, CDR1 is SNHLY and CDR2 is FYNNEI. The CDR3 DNA follows: TGTGCCAGCACTCGAATCCCGGGACAGGAACGGGGTGAAGCTTTCTTT. Amino acids: CASTRIPGQERGEAFF.

The chain has TRBV7-2 and TRBJ2-2; D is unresolved. Trimming took 8 bases from V and 4 from J, leaving 11 bases between them. The length of the CDR3 is 13 residues. Looked up from germline, CDR1 is SGHTA and CDR2 is FQGNSA. Here the CDR3 DNA reads TGTGCCAGCGGCCTACAGCTCACCGGGGAGCTGTTTTTT. It is translated as CASGLQLTGELFF.